Listed here are 32 T cell receptor beta chains from one sample, sequenced in a study of blood T cell repertoires in COVID-19. Clones were read by immunoSEQ multiplex PCR, and TCRdb kept only the in-frame ones, dropping some. Of under 300,000 clones detected, around 87% appear once; the ten largest clones hold about 7.1%. The sequenced sample consisted of peripheral blood. The receptors originated from a woman between 70 and 85 years old with active or convalescent COVID-19.

This chain connects TRBV3-1 (or the pseudogene TRBV3-2) to TRBJ1-5, with TRBD1 identical over 12 bases. CDR1 is LGHDT and CDR2 is YNNKEL in the germline V gene (reference sequence). Unmatched junction bases numbered 7, after V lost 7 bases and J lost 6 bases. CDR3 length: 15 amino acids. The CDR3 DNA reads TGTGCCAGCACCCAGGGGACAGGGGGCGGTCAGCCCCAGCATTTT. Translated, it gives CASTQGTGGGQPQHF.

In DNA, the CDR3 is TGTGCCAGCAGGGGAGACAGGGTGAACAATGAGCAGTTCTTC. Protein: CASRGDRVNNEQFF. J is TRBJ2-1 and V is TRBV6-5; TRBD1 aligns across 7 bases. CDR3 size: 14 residues. Unmatched junction bases numbered 7, after V lost 6 bases and J lost 5 bases. Germline V CDR1 and CDR2: MNHEY, SVGAGI.

This sequence joins TRBV6-5 and TRBJ1-4, with D possibly TRBD1 on 5 matching bases. V was pared by 8 bases and J by 5 bases, with 18 bases between. This CDR3 has 15 residues. Germline V gene lookup returns CDR1 MNHEY and CDR2 SVGAGI. This CDR3 reads CASWSRDSPNEKLFF. In nucleotides, the CDR3 is TGTGCCAGCTGGTCCCGGGACTCTCCGAATGAAAAACTGTTTTTT.

The chain carries TRBV11-2 and TRBJ2-1; D not certain. The germline V gene encodes CDR1 SGHAT and CDR2 FQNNGV. The CDR3 extends over 14 amino acids. The V end was cut by 0 bases, the J end by 2 bases, with 5 bases between. The CDR3 DNA sequence: TGTGCCAGCAGCTTAGAAATAGCCTACAATGAGCAGTTCTTC. Amino acid sequence: CASSLEIAYNEQFF.

The rearrangement joins TRBV7-6 to TRBJ2-7, with D perhaps matching TRBD1 (5 bases). The CDR3 totals 14 residues. Trimming removed 0 bases from V and 3 bases from J, with 9 bases in between. CDR1 is SGHVS and CDR2 is FNYEAQ in the germline V gene. CDR3 bases: TGTGCCAGCAGCTTAGCGCCAGGGCTCTACGAGCAGTACTTC. Protein: CASSLAPGLYEQYF. Together with reference TRBV7-6 and TRBJ2-7, the CDR3 gives the full variable domain: GAGVSQSPRYKVTKRGQDVALRCDPISGHVSLYWYRQALGQGPEFLTYFNYEAQQDKSGLPNDRFSAERPEGSISTLTIQRTEQRDSAMYRCASSLAPGLYEQYFGPGTRLTVT.

The chain uses TRBV29-1 and TRBJ2-6, with 8 bases that match TRBD1. With 0 bases clipped from V and 11 bases from J, the junction kept 9 bases outside the gene matches. CDR3 length: 15 amino acids. The germline V gene encodes CDR1 SQVTM and CDR2 ANQGSEA. CDR3 residues: CSVEDVLGQEYVLTF. The CDR3 bases are TGCAGCGTTGAAGATGTGTTGGGACAGGAGTACGTCCTGACTTTC. The entire variable domain, with the rest obtained from reference TRBV29-1 and TRBJ2-6, is as follows: SAVISQKPSRDICQRGTSLTIQCQVDSQVTMMFWYRQQPGQSLTLIATANQGSEATYESGFVIDKFPISRPNLTFSTLTVSNMSPEDSSIYLCSVEDVLGQEYVLTFGAGSRLTVL.

This chain uses TRBV11-2 with TRBJ1-2, with a weak D call TRBD1 (5 bases). The CDR3 contains 13 residues. Germline V gene data show CDR1 as SGHAT and CDR2 as FQNNGV. V lost 6 bases to trimming and J lost 6 bases, with 14 bases between them. This CDR3 reads CASSSIRQHGYTF. CDR3 coding DNA: TGTGCCAGCAGTTCAATCCGACAGCATGGCTACACCTTC.

The gene calls are TRBV20-1 and TRBJ1-1; D gene unclear. The CDR3 extends over 11 amino acids. Trimming removed 7 bases from V and 2 bases from J, with 8 bases in between. Germline V gives CDR1 DFQATT, CDR2 SNEGSKA (reference sequence). The CDR3 bases are TGCAGTGTGTCAGATAACACTGAAGCTTTCTTT. Its protein is CSVSDNTEAFF.

The chain has TRBV9 and TRBJ1-4; D not certain. V was shortened by 4 bases and J by 5 bases, with 15 bases between the two germline ends. The CDR3 spans 15 residues. Per the germline V gene, CDR1 is SGDLS and CDR2 is YYNGEE. The CDR3 bases are TGTGCCAGCAGCCCAACCGGGAGGTTCAATGAAAAACTGTTTTTT. This translates into CASSPTGRFNEKLFF.

The V and J genes are TRBV6-2 or TRBV6-3 and TRBJ2-3, with 10 bases lining up with TRBD1. Germline V gene data show CDR1 as MNHEY and CDR2 as SVGEGT. J gave up 1 base and V 5 bases, and 6 bases lay outside the gene matches. This CDR3 spans 16 amino acids. CDR3 protein: CASSTDRGQGTDTQYF. The CDR3 nucleotides are TGTGCCAGCAGTACCGACAGGGGGCAGGGCACAGATACGCAGTATTTT.

The genes are TRBV5-1 and TRBJ1-6, with 7 bases matching TRBD1. J was trimmed by 9 bases and V by 3 bases; bases with no gene match: 12. The V gene's germline CDR1 is SGHRS and CDR2 YFSETQ. The CDR3 is made up of 16 amino acids. CDR3 loop: CASSYLTGNIRSPLHF. The DNA for the CDR3 is TGCGCCAGCAGCTACTTGACAGGGAATATTCGTTCACCCCTCCACTTT.

The chain's CDR3 is CASSKGRQCLPSGNTIYF. The CDR3 DNA is TGTGCCAGCAGCAAAGGAAGACAGTGCCTACCCTCTGGAAACACCATATATTTT. This sequence joins TRBV21-1 and TRBJ1-3; the table's D call, TRBD1, has no DNA check behind it. TRBV21-1 is assigned pseudogene status. The CDR3 loop spans 18 amino acids.

This clone occurred once. This sequence joins TRBV10-1 and TRBJ1-4; D is unresolved. Germline-derived CDR1 and CDR2 are WNHNN and SYGVQD (reference sequence). The V and J ends lost 3 bases and 7 bases respectively, with 9 bases between them. This CDR3 has 13 residues. The CDR3 sequence: CASSDRGGEKLFF. In DNA form, the CDR3 reads TGCGCCAGCAGTGACCGGGGAGGTGAAAAACTGTTTTTT.

This clone was seen just once. This rearrangement joins TRBV20-1 to TRBJ2-1; D may be TRBD2 (6 bases). Germline CDR1 is DFQATT and CDR2 is SNEGSKA (reference sequence). V dropped 3 bases and J dropped 7 bases, with 19 bases sitting between them. There are 15 residues in the CDR3. The CDR3 DNA reads TGCAGTGCTAGTTATGGGTATCGGGGGTCTAATGAGCAGTTCTTC. Its translation is CSASYGYRGSNEQFF.

The V gene is TRBV7-2, the J gene TRBJ1-5; 7 bases are a match to TRBD1. J was trimmed by 7 bases and V by 5 bases; bases with no gene match: 5. CDR3 size: 13 residues. Germline V CDR1 and CDR2: SGHTA, FQGNSA. The DNA of the CDR3 is TGTGCCAGCAGCCACCCAGGGGGACAGCCCCAGCATTTT. Translating it yields CASSHPGGQPQHF.

This chain links TRBV21-1 with TRBJ1-2; no DNA check was done on the table's D call, TRBD1. TRBV21-1 is assigned pseudogene status. There are 16 residues in the CDR3. The CDR3 here is CASIPVRDRKERGYTF. CDR3 in DNA: TGTGCCAGCATCCCTGTCCGGGACAGAAAGGAGAGGGGCTACACCTTC.

The chain couples TRBV25-1 to TRBJ2-2; 7 bases line up with TRBD1. This CDR3 has 15 amino acids. V lost 4 bases, J lost 2 bases, and 4 bases stayed unmatched. The germline V gene encodes CDR1 MGHDK and CDR2 SYGVNS. CDR3 protein: CASSGRQGNTGELFF. Written as DNA, the CDR3 is TGTGCCAGCAGTGGTCGACAGGGTAACACCGGGGAGCTGTTTTTT. The entire variable domain, with the rest obtained from reference TRBV25-1 and TRBJ2-2, is as follows: EADIYQTPRYLVIGTGKKITLECSQTMGHDKMYWYQQDPGMELHLIHYSYGVNSTEKGDLSSESTVSRIRTEHFPLTLESARPSHTSQYLCASSGRQGNTGELFFGEGSRLTVL.

This chain connects TRBV5-1 to TRBJ1-6; D perhaps matches TRBD1 (5 bases). Germline values: CDR1 SGHRS, CDR2 YFSETQ. Trimming took 4 bases from V and 10 from J, leaving 12 bases between them. The CDR3 covers 13 residues. The CDR3 loop is CASSDRPGSPLHF. The CDR3 DNA reads as TGCGCCAGCAGCGATAGGCCAGGGTCACCCCTCCACTTT.

The chain employs TRBV10-3 and TRBJ2-7; D is possibly TRBD2 (5 bases). CDR1 and CDR2 from the germline V gene are ENHRY and SYGVKD. The CDR3 is 16 amino acids. Trimming shortened V by 11 bases and J by 0 bases, and 23 bases separated the two germline ends. The CDR3 region is CASALGRRSGSYEQYF. CDR3 DNA: TGTGCCTCGGCCCTCGGGCGGCGGAGCGGCTCCTACGAGCAGTACTTC.

V and J are TRBV5-1 and TRBJ1-4, with TRBD1 identical over 8 bases. The CDR3 sequence is 15 residues long. CDR1 and CDR2 (germline): SGHRS, YFSETQ. With V trimmed by 0 bases and J by 4 bases, 2 bases remained unmatched. CDR3 residues: CASSLGDRINEKLFF. CDR3 in DNA: TGCGCCAGCAGCTTGGGGGACAGGATTAATGAAAAACTGTTTTTT.

This chain connects TRBV19 to TRBJ1-6; 7 bases align to TRBD1. Germline V gives CDR1 LNHDA, CDR2 SQIVND (reference sequence). The CDR3 sequence is 13 residues long. V was pared by 5 bases and J by 11 bases, with 6 bases of the junction left unmatched. The CDR3 DNA sequence: TGTGCCAGTAGTGACAGGGATAGGACACCCCTCCACTTT. Translating it yields CASSDRDRTPLHF.

This sequence joins TRBV5-1 and TRBJ2-1; 7 bases fit TRBD2. Losses at the gene ends were 2 bases for V and 6 bases for J; bases not matched to a gene: 2. The germline CDR1 and CDR2 sequences are SGHRS and YFSETQ. The CDR3 is 13 amino acids. CDR3 nucleotide sequence: TGCGCCAGCAGCTTCCCGGGGGGCAATGAGCAGTTCTTC. Translated, it gives CASSFPGGNEQFF.

The CDR3 region is CASRETGGADNEQFF. The CDR3, as DNA: TGTGCCAGCAGGGAAACAGGGGGCGCTGACAATGAGCAGTTCTTC. The chain joins TRBV25-1 to TRBJ2-1, with 9 positions matching TRBD1. This CDR3 region has 15 residues. V lost 6 bases and J lost 5; bases outside the gene matches: 8. Germline V gene lookup returns CDR1 MGHDK and CDR2 SYGVNS.

This chain links TRBV7-2 with TRBJ1-6, with 8 bases lining up with TRBD1. V gave up 2 bases and J gave up 6 bases; unmatched junction bases: 3. Germline values: CDR1 SGHTA, CDR2 FQGNSA. The CDR3 consists of 15 residues. CDR3 sequence: CASSLQDRVNSPLHF. CDR3 DNA: TGTGCCAGCAGCTTACAGGACAGGGTTAATTCACCCCTCCACTTT.

This clone was seen more than once but under ten times. The chain carries TRBV24-1 and TRBJ1-2, with 11 bases aligning to TRBD1. V lost 7 bases, J lost 6 bases, and 9 bases stayed unmatched. Germline loops: CDR1 KGHDR, CDR2 SFDVKD. This CDR3 spans 15 amino acids. The CDR3 region has the DNA TGTGCCACCAGACCTAGGACAGGGGGCCTACATGGCTACACCTTC. The encoded protein is CATRPRTGGLHGYTF.

The chain has TRBV6-5 and TRBJ1-1, with 7 bases lining up with TRBD1. Germline V gene sequence: CDR1 MNHEY, CDR2 SVGAGI. With 8 bases clipped from V and 5 bases from J, the junction kept 8 bases outside the gene matches. The CDR3 has 13 amino acids. CDR3 residues: CASLKQGRTEAFF. The CDR3 nucleotides read TGTGCCAGCCTTAAACAGGGGAGAACTGAAGCTTTCTTT.

The CDR3 protein is CASSRSSGGNYNEQFF. CDR3 DNA: TGTGCCAGCAGCCGATCCAGCGGGGGCAACTACAATGAGCAGTTCTTC. The rearrangement joins TRBV14 to TRBJ2-1; 8 nucleotides align to TRBD2. V lost 4 bases and J lost 3; bases outside the gene matches: 8. Germline CDR1 SGHDN, CDR2 FVKESK. The CDR3 covers 16 residues.

This clone was observed a single time. The chain links TRBV6-4 to TRBJ1-1; maybe TRBD1 (5 bases). CDR1 MRHNA and CDR2 SNTAGT come from the germline V gene. Trimming shortened V by 5 bases and J by 1 base, and 8 bases separated the two germline ends. The CDR3 is made up of 13 amino acids. The CDR3 DNA reads TGTGCCAGCAGTTTAGACAGGAACACTGAAGCTTTCTTT. Translating it yields CASSLDRNTEAFF.

This clone was seen a handful of times. The chain uses TRBV5-5 and TRBJ1-2, with D tentatively TRBD1 (6 bases). The germline V and J ends were trimmed by 1 base and 7 bases, with 11 bases remaining between them. From germline, CDR1 is SGHKS and CDR2 YYEKEE (reference sequence). The CDR3 loop spans 13 amino acids. The CDR3 protein is CASSLTGLGGYTF. DNA for the CDR3: TGTGCCAGCAGCTTGACAGGGCTTGGTGGCTACACCTTC.

For the CDR3, the DNA is TGTGCCAGCAGTTACTCGAGGCTAGTGAACACTGAAGCTTTCTTT. Translated, it gives CASSYSRLVNTEAFF. The V call is TRBV6-5, the J call TRBJ1-1, with no clear D. V was shortened by 0 bases and J by 0 bases, with 8 bases between the two germline ends. Per the germline V gene, CDR1 is MNHEY and CDR2 is SVGAGI. The CDR3 has 15 residues.

This rearrangement joins TRBV10-1 to TRBJ1-1; no definite D call. This CDR3 contains 17 residues. Looked up from germline, CDR1 is WNHNN and CDR2 is SYGVQD (reference sequence). Trimming stripped 8 bases from V and 9 bases from J, with 31 bases between. The CDR3 sequence: CASANSPSPGIPPKAFF. The CDR3 DNA is TGCGCCAGCGCCAACTCCCCCAGTCCGGGGATACCACCGAAAGCTTTCTTT.

The rearrangement joins TRBV7-2 to TRBJ2-1; D gene uncertain. The V end was cut by 2 bases, the J end by 4 bases, with 9 bases between. Germline CDR1 is SGHTA and CDR2 is FQGNSA. The CDR3 extends over 14 amino acids. The CDR3 sequence is CASSLTLRYNEQFF. In DNA form, the CDR3 reads TGTGCCAGCAGCTTAACGCTCCGGTACAATGAGCAGTTCTTC.